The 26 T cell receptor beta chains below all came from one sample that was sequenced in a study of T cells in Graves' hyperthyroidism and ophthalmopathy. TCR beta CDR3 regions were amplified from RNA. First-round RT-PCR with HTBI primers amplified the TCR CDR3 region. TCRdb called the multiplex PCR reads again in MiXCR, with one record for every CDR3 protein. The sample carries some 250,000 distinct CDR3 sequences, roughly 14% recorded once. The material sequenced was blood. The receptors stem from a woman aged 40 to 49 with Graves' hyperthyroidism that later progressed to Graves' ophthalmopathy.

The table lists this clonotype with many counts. CDR3 residues: CASSLVESYEQYF. The CDR3, as DNA: TGTGCCAGCAGCTTAGTGGAATCCTACGAGCAGTACTTC. The chain links TRBV7-9 to TRBJ2-7; D is unclear. Between the trimmed V and J ends, which lost 1 base and 1 base, there was a span of 5 bases. Germline CDR1 SEHNR, CDR2 FQNEAQ (reference sequence). The CDR3 is 13 residues long.

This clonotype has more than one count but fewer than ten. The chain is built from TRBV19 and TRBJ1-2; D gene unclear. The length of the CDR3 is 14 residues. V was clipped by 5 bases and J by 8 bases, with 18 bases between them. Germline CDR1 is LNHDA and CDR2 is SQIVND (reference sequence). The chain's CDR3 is CASSLNSGEYGYTF. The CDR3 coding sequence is TGTGCCAGTAGTCTCAACTCCGGGGAGTACGGCTACACCTTC.

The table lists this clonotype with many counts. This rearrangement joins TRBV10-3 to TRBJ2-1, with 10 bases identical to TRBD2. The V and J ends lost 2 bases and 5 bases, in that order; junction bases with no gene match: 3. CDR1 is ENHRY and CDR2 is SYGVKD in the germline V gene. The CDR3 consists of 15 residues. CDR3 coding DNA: TGTGCCATCAGTGAGAGAGCGGGAGGGGACAATGAGCAGTTCTTC. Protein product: CAISERAGGDNEQFF.

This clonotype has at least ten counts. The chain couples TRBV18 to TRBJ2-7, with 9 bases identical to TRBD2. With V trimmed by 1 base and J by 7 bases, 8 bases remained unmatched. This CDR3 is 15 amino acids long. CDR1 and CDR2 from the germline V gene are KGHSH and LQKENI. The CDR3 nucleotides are TGTGCCAGCTCACCACAACCCTCAGCGGGAGGTGAGCAGTACTTC. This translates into CASSPQPSAGGEQYF.

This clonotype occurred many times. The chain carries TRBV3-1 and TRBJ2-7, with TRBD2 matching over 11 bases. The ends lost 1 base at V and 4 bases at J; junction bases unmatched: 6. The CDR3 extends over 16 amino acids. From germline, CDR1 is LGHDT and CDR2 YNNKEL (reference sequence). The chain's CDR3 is CASSQGHTSGRYEQYF. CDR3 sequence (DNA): TGTGCCAGCAGCCAAGGCCATACTAGCGGGAGATACGAGCAGTACTTC.

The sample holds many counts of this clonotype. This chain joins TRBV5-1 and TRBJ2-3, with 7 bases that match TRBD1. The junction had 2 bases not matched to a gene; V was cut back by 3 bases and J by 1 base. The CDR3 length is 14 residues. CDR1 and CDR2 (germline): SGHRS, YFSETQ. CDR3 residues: CASSSQGGTDTQYF. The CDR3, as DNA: TGCGCCAGCAGCTCCCAGGGGGGCACAGATACGCAGTATTTT.

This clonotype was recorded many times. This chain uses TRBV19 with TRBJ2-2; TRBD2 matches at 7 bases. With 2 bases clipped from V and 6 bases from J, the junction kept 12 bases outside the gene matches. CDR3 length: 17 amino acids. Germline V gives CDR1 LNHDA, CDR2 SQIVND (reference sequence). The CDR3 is CASSISLSRERSGELFF. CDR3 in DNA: TGTGCCAGTAGTATATCCCTCTCGCGGGAGAGGTCCGGGGAGCTGTTTTTT.

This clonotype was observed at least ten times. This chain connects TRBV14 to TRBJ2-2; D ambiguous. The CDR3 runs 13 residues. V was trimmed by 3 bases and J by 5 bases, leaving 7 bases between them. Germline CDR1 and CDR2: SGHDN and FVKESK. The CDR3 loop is CASSHSGTGELFF. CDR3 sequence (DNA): TGTGCCAGCAGCCACAGTGGGACCGGGGAGCTGTTTTTT.

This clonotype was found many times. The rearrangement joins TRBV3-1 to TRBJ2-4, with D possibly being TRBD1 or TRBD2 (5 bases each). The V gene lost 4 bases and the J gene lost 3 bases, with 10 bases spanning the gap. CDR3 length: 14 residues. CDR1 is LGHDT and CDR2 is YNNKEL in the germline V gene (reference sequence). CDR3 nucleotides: TGTGCCAGCAGCCGTTTGGGGGACAAAAACATTCAGTACTTC. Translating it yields CASSRLGDKNIQYF.

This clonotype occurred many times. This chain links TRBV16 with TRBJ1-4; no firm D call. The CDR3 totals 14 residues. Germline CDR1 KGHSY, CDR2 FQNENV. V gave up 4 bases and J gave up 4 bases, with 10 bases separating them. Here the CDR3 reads CASSRQPFNEKLFF. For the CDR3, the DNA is TGTGCCAGCAGCCGACAACCTTTTAATGAAAAACTGTTTTTT. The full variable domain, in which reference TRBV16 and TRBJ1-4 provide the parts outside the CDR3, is GEEVAQTPKHLVRGEGQKAKLYCAPIKGHSYVFWYQQVLKNEFKFLISFQNENVFDETGMPKERFSAKCLPNSPCSLEIQATKLEDSAVYFCASSRQPFNEKLFFGSGTQLSVL.

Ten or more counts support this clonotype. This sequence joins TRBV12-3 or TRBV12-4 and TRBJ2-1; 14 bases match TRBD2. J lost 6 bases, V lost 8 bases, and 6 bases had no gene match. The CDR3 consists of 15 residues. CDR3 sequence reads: CASVPGTSGSNEQFF. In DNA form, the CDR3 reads TGTGCCAGCGTCCCCGGGACTAGCGGGAGCAATGAGCAGTTCTTC.

This CDR3 is CASSYHVRRGSYNEQFF. The CDR3 nucleotides are TGTGCCAGCAGTTACCATGTTCGGCGCGGGAGTTACAATGAGCAGTTCTTC. V usage is TRBV12-3 or TRBV12-4 and J usage is TRBJ2-1; TRBD2 matches 7 bases. There are 17 residues in the CDR3. With V trimmed by 4 bases and J by 4 bases, 13 bases remained unmatched.

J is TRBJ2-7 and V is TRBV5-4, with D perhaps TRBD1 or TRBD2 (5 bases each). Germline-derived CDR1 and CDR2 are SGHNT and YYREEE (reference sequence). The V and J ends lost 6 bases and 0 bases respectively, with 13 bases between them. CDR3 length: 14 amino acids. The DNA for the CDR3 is TGTGCCAGCACCCCCCGGGACCACTCCTACGAGCAGTACTTC. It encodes CASTPRDHSYEQYF.

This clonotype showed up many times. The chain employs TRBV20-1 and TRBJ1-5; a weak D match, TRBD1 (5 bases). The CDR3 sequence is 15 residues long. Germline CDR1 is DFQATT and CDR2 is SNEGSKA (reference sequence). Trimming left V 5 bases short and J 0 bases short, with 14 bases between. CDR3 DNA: TGCAGTGCTCCCTCGGGGGGGTATAGCAATCAGCCCCAGCATTTT. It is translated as CSAPSGGYSNQPQHF.

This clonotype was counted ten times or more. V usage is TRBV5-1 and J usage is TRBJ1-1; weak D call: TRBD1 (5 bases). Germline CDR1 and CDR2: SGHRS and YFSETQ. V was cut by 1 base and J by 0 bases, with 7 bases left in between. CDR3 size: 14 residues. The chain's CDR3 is CASSLLDMNTEAFF. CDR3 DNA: TGCGCCAGCAGCTTGCTGGACATGAACACTGAAGCTTTCTTT.

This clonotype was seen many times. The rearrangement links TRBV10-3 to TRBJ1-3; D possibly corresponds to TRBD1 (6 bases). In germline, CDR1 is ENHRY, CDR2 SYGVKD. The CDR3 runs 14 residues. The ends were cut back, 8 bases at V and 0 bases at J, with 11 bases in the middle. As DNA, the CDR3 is TGTGCCATCCTGGCAGGGGACTCTGGAAACACCATATATTTT. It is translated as CAILAGDSGNTIYF.

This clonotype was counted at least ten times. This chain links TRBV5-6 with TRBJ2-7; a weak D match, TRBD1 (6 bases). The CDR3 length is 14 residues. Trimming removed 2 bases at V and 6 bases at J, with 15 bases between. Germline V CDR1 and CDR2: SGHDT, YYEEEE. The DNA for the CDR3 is TGTGCCAGCAGCTTAACTATGGACAGCTCCGAGCAGTACTTC. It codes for CASSLTMDSSEQYF.

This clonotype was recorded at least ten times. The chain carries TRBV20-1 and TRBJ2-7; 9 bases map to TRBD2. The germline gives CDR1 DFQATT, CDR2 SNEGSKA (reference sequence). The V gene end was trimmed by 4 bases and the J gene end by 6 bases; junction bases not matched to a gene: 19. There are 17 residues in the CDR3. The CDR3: CSAMNPFRRREGGEQYF. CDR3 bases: TGCAGTGCTATGAACCCCTTCCGAAGGCGGGAGGGTGGCGAGCAGTACTTC.

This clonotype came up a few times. As DNA, the CDR3 is TGTGCCACCAGTCACGGACAGTATAGCTCTGGGGCCAACGTCCTGACTTTC. As protein: CATSHGQYSSGANVLTF. The chain links TRBV24-1 to TRBJ2-6, with a tentative D call TRBD1 (6 bases). V was cut by 6 bases and J by 0 bases, with 14 bases left in between. CDR3 length: 17 amino acids. CDR1 is KGHDR and CDR2 is SFDVKD in the germline V gene.

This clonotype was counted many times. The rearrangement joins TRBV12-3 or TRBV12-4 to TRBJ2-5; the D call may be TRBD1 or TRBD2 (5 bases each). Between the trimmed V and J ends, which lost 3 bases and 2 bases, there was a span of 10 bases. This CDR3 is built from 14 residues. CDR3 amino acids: CASSFRGGQETQYF. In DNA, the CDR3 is TGTGCCAGCAGTTTCCGTGGGGGACAAGAGACCCAGTACTTC.

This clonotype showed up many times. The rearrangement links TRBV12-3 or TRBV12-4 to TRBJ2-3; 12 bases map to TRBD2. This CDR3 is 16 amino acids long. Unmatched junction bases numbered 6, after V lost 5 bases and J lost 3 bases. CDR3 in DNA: TGTGCCAGCAGTCCACAGGGGACTAGCGGGACAGATACGCAGTATTTT. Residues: CASSPQGTSGTDTQYF.

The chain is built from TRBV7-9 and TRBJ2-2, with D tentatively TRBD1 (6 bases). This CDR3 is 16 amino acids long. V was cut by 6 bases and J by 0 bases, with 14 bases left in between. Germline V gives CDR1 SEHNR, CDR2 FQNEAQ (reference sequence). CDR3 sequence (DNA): TGTGCCAGCAGGTCGACCGGGACAACGAACACCGGGGAGCTGTTTTTT. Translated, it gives CASRSTGTTNTGELFF. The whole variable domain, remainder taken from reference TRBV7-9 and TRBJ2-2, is DTGVSQNPRHKITKRGQNVTFRCDPISEHNRLYWYRQTLGQGPEFLTYFQNEAQLEKSRLLSDRFSAERPKGSFSTLEIQRTEQGDSAMYLCASRSTGTTNTGELFFGEGSRLTVL.

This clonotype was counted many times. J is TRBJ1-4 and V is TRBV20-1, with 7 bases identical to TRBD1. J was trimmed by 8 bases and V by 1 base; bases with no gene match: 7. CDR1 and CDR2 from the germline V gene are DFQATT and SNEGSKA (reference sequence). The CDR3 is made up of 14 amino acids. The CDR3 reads CSARAGTVGEKLFF. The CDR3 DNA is TGCAGTGCTAGAGCCGGGACAGTTGGGGAAAAACTGTTTTTT.

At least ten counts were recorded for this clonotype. Here the CDR3 DNA reads TGTGCCAGTTATCGACAGGGAGTCCAAGAGACCCAGTACTTC. Encoded protein: CASYRQGVQETQYF. The rearrangement links TRBV28 to TRBJ2-5, with 7 bases that match TRBD1. The length of the CDR3 is 14 residues. CDR1 MDHEN and CDR2 SYDVKM come from the germline V gene. V was pared by 9 bases and J by 1 base, with 8 bases of the junction left unmatched.

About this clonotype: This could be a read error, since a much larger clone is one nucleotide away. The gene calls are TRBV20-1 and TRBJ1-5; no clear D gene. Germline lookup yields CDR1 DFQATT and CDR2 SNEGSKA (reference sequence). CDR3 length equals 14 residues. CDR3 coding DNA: TGCAGTGCAAAGGTAGACTTTAGCAATCAGCCCCACCATTTT. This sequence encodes CSAKVDFSNQPHHF.

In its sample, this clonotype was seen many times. In DNA, the CDR3 is TGTGCCAGCAGTGAAACAGAAGCAGATGCGATCAATTCACCCCTCCACTTT. It translates to CASSETEADAINSPLHF. The chain employs TRBV2 and TRBJ1-6; D gene unclear. V lost 2 bases and J lost 7, with 18 bases in between. Germline V lookup: CDR1 SNHLY, CDR2 FYNNEI. The CDR3 has 17 amino acids. The variable domain in full, with the rest retrieved from reference TRBV2 and TRBJ1-6, is EPEVTQTPSHQVTQMGQEVILRCVPISNHLYFYWYRQILGQKVEFLVSFYNNEISEKSEIFDDQFSVERPDGSNFTLKIRSTKLEDSAMYFCASSETEADAINSPLHFGNGTRLTVT.